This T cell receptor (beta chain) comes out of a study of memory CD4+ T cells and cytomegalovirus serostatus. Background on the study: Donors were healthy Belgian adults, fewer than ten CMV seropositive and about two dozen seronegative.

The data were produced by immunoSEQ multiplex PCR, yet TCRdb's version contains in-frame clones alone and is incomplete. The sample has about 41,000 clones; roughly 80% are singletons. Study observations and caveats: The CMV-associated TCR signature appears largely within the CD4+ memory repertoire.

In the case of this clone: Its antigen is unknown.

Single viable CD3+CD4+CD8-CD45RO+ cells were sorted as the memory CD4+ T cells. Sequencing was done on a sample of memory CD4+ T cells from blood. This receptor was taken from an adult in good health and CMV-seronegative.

For the CDR3, the DNA is TGTGCCAGCAGCCGCACCGGGACTAGCAGAGAGACCCAGTACTTC. Its protein product is CASSRTGTSRETQYF. V is TRBV7-3 and J is TRBJ2-5; the match to TRBD2 covers 9 bases. The V segment lost 5 bases and the J segment 4 bases; nucleotides outside the gene matches: 8. The V gene's germline CDR1 is SGHTA and CDR2 FQGTGA. The CDR3 covers 15 residues.